This T cell receptor beta chain derives from a study of blood T cell repertoires in COVID-19. Study-level information: T cells, B-cell-depleted T cells, or PBMCs supplied cDNA or gDNA.

V was clipped by 4 bases and J by 3 bases; unmatched bases: 2. Per the germline V gene, CDR1 is SGHRS and CDR2 is YFSETQ. CDR3 length: 13 residues. The table came from immunoSEQ multiplex PCR; TCRdb's copy has only in-frame clones and leaves some out. Seen here are around 270,000 clones, over 75% observed once, and the top ten hold approximately 2.3%. The TCR comes from a woman in her forties or fifties with acute or convalescent COVID-19. The source material was peripheral blood. The genes are TRBV5-1 and TRBJ1-2, with 8 bases matching TRBD1. The CDR3 loop reads CASSQGQDYGYTF. The CDR3 nucleotides read TGCGCCAGCAGCCAGGGACAGGACTATGGCTACACCTTC. Variable domain in full (rest from reference TRBV5-1 and TRBJ1-2): KAGVTQTPRYLIKTRGQQVTLSCSPISGHRSVSWYQQTPGQGLQFLFEYFSETQRNKGNFPGRFSGRQFSNSRSEMNVSTLELGDSALYLCASSQGQDYGYTFGSGTRLTVV.